Detailed here is one T cell receptor (beta chain). Antigen unknown. This record comes from a study of beta chain features in type 1 diabetes. Study at large: Regarding age, gender and cell yields, patients proved similar to healthy donors.

cDNA synthesis used the whole RNA isolate, giving expressed TCRB sequences. Data came from immunoSEQ multiplex PCR; TCRdb stores just in-frame clones and leaves some out. Seen here are about 160,000 clones, roughly 10% observed once, and the top ten hold about 0.75%. General study points: For Type 1 diabetes patients, all four CD4+ subsets carried TCRB CDR3s that were moderately but significantly shorter. In patients and controls equally, PCR might favor templates that are shorter. In the patient group, naive, central memory and Treg TCRB repertoires seemed more alike than in the healthy donor group.

Germline V gives CDR1 LNHDA, CDR2 SQIVND (reference sequence). The CDR3 is 17 amino acids. V gave up 4 bases and J gave up 3 bases; unmatched junction bases: 11. A sort by CD45RO/CCR7/CD25/CD127/CD95/CD27 yielded CD4+ naive, central memory, regulatory and stem cell-like memory cells. The V and J genes are TRBV19 and TRBJ1-1, with 10 bases aligning to TRBD1. This TCR came from a woman under 40 with type 1 diabetes. The sequencing sample was made of central memory CD4+ T cells from blood. The chain's CDR3 is CASSTGTGAGIDTEAFF. The CDR3 bases are TGTGCCAGTAGTACCGGGACAGGGGCGGGTATTGACACTGAAGCTTTCTTT.